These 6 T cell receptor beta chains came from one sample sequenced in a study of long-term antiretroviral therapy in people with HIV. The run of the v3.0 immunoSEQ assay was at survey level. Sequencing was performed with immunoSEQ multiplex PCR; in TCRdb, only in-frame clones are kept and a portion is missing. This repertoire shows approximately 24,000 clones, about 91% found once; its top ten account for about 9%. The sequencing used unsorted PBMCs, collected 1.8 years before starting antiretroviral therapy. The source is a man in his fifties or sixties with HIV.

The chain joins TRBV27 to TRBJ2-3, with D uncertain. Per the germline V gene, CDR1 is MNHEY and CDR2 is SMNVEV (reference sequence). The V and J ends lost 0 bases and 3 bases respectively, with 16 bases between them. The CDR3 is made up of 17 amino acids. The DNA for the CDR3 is TGTGCCAGCAGTTTATCTTGGATGGCTAGGTCGACAGATACGCAGTATTTT. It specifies CASSLSWMARSTDTQYF.

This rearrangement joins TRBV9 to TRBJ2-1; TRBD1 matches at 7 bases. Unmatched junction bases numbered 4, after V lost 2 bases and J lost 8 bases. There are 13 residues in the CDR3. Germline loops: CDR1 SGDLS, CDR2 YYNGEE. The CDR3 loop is CASSVLQGYEQFF. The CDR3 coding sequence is TGTGCCAGCAGCGTCCTACAGGGGTATGAGCAGTTCTTC.

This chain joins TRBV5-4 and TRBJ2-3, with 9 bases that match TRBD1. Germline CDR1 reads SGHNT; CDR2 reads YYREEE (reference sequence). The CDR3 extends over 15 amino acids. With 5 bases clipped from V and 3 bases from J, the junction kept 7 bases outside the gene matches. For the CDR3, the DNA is TGTGCCAGCAGTCGCCCGGGACAGGGAACAGATACGCAGTATTTT. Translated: CASSRPGQGTDTQYF. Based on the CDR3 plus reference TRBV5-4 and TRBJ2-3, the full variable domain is ETGVTQSPTHLIKTRGQQVTLRCSSQSGHNTVSWYQQALGQGPQFIFQYYREEENGRGNFPPRFSGLQFPNYSSELNVNALELDDSALYLCASSRPGQGTDTQYFGPGTRLTVL.

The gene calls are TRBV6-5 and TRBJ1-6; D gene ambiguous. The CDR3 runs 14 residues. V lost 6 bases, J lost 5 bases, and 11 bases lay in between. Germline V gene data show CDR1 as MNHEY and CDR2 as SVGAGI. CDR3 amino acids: CASRFGRNNSPLHF. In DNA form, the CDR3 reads TGTGCCAGCAGATTTGGACGGAATAATTCACCCCTCCACTTT.

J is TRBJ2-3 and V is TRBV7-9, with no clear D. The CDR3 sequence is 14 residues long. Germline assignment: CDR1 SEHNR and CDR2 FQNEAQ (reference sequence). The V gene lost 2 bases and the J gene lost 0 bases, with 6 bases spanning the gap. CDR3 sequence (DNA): TGTGCCAGCAGCTTAATTACTAGCACAGATACGCAGTATTTT. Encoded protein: CASSLITSTDTQYF.

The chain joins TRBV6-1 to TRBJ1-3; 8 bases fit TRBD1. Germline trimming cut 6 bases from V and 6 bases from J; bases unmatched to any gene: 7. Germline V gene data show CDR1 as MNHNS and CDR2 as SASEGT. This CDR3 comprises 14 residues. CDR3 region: CASSLRQGLNTIYF. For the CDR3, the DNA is TGTGCCAGCAGCCTGAGACAGGGGCTAAACACCATATATTTT.